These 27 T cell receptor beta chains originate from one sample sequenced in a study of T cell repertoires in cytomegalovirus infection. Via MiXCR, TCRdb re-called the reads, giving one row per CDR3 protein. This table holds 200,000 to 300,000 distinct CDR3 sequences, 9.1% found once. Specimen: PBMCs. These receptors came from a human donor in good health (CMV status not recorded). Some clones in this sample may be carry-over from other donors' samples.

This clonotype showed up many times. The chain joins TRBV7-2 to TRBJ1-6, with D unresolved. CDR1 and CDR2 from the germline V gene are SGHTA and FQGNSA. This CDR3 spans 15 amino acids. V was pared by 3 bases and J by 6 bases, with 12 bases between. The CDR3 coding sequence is TGTGCCAGCAGCTTCGAGGGCAGGAGTAATTCACCCCTCCACTTT. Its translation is CASSFEGRSNSPLHF.

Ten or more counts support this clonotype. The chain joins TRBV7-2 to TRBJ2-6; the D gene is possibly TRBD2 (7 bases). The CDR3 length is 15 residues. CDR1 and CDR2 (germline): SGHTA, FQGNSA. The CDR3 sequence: CGGRGGSSGANVLTF. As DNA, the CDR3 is TGTGGAGGGAGGGGGGGGAGCTCTGGGGCCAACGTCCTGACTTTC.

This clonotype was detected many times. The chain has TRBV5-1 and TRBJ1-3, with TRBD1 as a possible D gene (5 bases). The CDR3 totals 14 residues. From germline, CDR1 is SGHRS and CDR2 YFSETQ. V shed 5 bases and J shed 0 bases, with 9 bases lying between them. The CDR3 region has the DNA TGCGCCAGCAGTTCGGGGGGCTCTGGAAACACCATATATTTT. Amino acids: CASSSGGSGNTIYF.

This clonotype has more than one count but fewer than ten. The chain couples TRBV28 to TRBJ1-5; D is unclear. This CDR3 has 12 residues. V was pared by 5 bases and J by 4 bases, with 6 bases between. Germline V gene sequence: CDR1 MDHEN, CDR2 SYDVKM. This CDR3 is CASSVLNQPQHF. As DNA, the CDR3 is TGTGCCAGCAGTGTGCTAAATCAGCCCCAGCATTTT.

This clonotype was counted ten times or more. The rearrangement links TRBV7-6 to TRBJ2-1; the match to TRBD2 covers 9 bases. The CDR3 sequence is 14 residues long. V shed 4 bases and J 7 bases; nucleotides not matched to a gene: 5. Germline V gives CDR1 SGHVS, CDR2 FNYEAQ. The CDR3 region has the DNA TGTGCCAGCAGCTCCCTAGCGGGGTGGAATGAGCAGTTCTTC. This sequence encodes CASSSLAGWNEQFF.

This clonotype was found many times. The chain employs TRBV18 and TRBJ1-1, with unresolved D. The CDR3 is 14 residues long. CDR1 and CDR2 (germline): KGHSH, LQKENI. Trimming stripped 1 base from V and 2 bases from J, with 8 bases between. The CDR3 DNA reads TGTGCCAGCTCACCACTCGAAGCCAACACTGAAGCTTTCTTT. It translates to CASSPLEANTEAFF.

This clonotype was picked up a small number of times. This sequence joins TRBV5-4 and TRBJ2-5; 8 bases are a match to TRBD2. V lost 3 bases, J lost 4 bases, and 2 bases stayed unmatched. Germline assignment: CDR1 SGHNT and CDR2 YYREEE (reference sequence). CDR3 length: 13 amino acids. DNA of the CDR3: TGTGCCAGCAGCTCGGGAGGGGGAGAGACCCAGTACTTC. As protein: CASSSGGGETQYF. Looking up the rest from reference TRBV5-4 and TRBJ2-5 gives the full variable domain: ETGVTQSPTHLIKTRGQQVTLRCSSQSGHNTVSWYQQALGQGPQFIFQYYREEENGRGNFPPRFSGLQFPNYSSELNVNALELDDSALYLCASSSGGGETQYFGPGTRLLVL.

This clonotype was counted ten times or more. The CDR3 here is CASSRGLARSYEQYF. The CDR3 DNA sequence: TGTGCCAGCAGCAGGGGACTAGCACGATCCTACGAGCAGTACTTC. The V call is TRBV7-2, the J call TRBJ2-7, with TRBD2 identical over 9 bases. CDR1 and CDR2 from the germline V gene are SGHTA and FQGNSA. This CDR3 region has 15 residues. V shed 5 bases, J shed 1 base, and the junction held 6 bases outside the gene matches. Variable domain in full (rest from reference TRBV7-2 and TRBJ2-7): GAGVSQSPSNKVTEKGKDVELRCDPISGHTALYWYRQSLGQGLEFLIYFQGNSAPDKSGLPSDRFSAERTGGSVSTLTIQRTQQEDSAVYLCASSRGLARSYEQYFGPGTRLTVT.

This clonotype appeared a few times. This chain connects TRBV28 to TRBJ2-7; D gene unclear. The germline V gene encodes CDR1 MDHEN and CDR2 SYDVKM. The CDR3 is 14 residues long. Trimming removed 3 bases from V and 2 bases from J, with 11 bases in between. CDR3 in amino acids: CASSFAVSPYEQYV. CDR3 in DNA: TGTGCCAGCAGTTTCGCGGTGTCCCCCTACGAGCAGTACGTC.

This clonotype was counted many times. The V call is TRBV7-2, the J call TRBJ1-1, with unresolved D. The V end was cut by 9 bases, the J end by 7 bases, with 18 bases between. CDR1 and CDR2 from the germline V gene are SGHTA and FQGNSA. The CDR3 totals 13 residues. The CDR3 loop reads CASRGGQFDEAFF. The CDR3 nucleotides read TGTGCCAGTCGGGGTGGCCAATTCGATGAAGCTTTCTTT.

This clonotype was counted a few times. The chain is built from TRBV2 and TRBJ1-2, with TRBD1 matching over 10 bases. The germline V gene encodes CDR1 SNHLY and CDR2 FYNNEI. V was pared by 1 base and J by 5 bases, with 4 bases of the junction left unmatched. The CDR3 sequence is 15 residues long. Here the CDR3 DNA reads TGTGCCAGCAGTGAAGTCGGGGGACAGGGGTATGGCTACACCTTC. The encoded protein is CASSEVGGQGYGYTF.

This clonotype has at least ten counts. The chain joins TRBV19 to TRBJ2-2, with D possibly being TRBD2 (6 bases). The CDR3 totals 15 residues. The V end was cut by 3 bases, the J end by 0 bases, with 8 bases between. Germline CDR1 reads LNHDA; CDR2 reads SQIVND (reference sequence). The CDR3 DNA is TGTGCCAGTAGTATGGGACTTACGAACACCGGGGAGCTGTTTTTT. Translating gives CASSMGLTNTGELFF.

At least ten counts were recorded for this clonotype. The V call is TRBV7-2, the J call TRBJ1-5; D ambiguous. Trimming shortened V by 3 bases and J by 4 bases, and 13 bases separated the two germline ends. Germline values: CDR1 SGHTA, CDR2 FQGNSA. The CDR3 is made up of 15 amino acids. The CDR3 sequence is CASSFDRAANQPQHF. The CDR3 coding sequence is TGTGCCAGCAGCTTTGATAGGGCCGCAAATCAGCCCCAGCATTTT.

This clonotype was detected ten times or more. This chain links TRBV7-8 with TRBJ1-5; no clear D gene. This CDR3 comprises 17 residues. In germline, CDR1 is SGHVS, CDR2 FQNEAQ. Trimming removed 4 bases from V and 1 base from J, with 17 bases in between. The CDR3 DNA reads TGTGCCAGCAGCTCGCCCGAAGGGATATTAAGCAATCAGCCCCAGCATTTT. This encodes CASSSPEGILSNQPQHF.

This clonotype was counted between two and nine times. The CDR3 region has the DNA TGCAGCGCCCATGGGACGGGAGGGCTCGAGCAGTACTTC. Protein product: CSAHGTGGLEQYF. The rearrangement joins TRBV29-1 to TRBJ2-7, with 8 positions matching TRBD2. The CDR3 is 13 residues long. The V and J ends lost 7 bases and 6 bases, in that order; junction bases with no gene match: 11. CDR1 and CDR2 from the germline V gene are SQVTM and ANQGSEA.

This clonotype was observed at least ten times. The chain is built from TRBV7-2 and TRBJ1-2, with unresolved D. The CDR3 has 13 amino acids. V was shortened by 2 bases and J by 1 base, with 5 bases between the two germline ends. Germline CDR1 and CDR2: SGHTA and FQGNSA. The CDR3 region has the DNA TGTGCCAGCAGCTTACTCCTTAACTATGGCTACACCTTC. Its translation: CASSLLLNYGYTF.

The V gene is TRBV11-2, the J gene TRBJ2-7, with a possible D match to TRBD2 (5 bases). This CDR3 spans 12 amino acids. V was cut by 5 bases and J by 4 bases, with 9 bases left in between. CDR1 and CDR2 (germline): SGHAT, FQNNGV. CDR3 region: CASSVLGYEQYF. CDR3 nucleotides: TGTGCCAGCAGCGTACTAGGGTACGAGCAGTACTTC.

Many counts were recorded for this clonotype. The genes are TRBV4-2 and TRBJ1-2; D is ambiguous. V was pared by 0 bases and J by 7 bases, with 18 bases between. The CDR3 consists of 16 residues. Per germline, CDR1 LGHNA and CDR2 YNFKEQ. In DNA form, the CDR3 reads TGTGCCAGCAGCCAAGAGGTAGGACCTACTCGGGGTGGCTACACCTTC. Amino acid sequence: CASSQEVGPTRGGYTF.

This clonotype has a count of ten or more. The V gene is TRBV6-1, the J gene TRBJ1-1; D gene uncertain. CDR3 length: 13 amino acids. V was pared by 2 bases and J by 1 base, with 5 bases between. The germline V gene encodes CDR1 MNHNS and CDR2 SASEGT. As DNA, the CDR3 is TGTGCCAGCAGTGAACGACAGAACACTGAAGCTTTCTTT. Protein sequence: CASSERQNTEAFF.

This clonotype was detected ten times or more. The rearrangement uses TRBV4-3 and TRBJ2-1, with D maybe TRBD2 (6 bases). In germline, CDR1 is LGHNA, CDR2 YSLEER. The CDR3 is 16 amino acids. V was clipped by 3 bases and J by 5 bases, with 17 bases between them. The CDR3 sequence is CASSHKPGLLDNEQFF. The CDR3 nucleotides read TGCGCCAGCAGCCATAAACCGGGACTTCTCGACAATGAGCAGTTCTTC.

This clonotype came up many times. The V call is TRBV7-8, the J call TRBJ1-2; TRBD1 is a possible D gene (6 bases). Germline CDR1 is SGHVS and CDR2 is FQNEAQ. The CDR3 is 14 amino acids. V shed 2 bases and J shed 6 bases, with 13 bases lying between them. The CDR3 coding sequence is TGTGCCAGCAGCTTAATGAGGGGGGAAGATGGCTACACCTTC. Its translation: CASSLMRGEDGYTF.

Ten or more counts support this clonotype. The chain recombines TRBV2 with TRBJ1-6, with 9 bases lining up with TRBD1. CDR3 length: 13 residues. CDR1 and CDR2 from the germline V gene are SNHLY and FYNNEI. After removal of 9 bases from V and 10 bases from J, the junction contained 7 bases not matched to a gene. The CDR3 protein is CARGETGGSPLHF. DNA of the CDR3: TGTGCCAGGGGAGAGACAGGGGGGTCACCCCTCCACTTT.

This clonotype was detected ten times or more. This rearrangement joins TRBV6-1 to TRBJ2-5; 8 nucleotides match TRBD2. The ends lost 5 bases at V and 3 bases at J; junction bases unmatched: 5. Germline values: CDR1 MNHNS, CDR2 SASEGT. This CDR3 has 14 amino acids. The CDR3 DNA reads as TGTGCCAGCAGTTACCAACTAGCGGAAGAGACCCAGTACTTC. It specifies CASSYQLAEETQYF.

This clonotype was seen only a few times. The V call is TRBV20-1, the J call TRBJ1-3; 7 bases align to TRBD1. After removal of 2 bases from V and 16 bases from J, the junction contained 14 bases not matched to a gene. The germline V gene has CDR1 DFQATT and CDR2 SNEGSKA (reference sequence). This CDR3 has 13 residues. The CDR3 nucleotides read TGCAGTGCTAGACCCAACACAGGGGAAAGTCGGTATTTT. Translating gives CSARPNTGESRYF.

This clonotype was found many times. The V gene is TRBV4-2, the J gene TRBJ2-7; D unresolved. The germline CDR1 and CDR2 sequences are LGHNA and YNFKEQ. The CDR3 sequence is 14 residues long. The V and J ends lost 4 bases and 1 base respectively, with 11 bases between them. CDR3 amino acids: CASSPGGGSYEQYF. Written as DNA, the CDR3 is TGTGCCAGCAGCCCTGGCGGTGGATCCTACGAGCAGTACTTC.

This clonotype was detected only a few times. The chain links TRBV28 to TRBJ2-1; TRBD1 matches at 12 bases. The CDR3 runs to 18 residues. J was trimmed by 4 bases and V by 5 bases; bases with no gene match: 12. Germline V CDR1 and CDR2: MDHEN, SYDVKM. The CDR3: CASSTPGTGGDSYNEQFF. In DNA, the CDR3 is TGTGCCAGCAGTACCCCCGGGACAGGGGGCGATTCGTACAATGAGCAGTTCTTC.

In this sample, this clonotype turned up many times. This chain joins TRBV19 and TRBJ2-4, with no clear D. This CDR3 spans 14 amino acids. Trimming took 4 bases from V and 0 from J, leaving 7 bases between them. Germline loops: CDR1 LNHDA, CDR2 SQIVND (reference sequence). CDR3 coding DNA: TGTGCCAGTAGTAGGGCAGCAGCCAAAAACATTCAGTACTTC. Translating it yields CASSRAAAKNIQYF. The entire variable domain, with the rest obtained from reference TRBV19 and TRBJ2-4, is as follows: DGGITQSPKYLFRKEGQNVTLSCEQNLNHDAMYWYRQDPGQGLRLIYYSQIVNDFQKGDIAEGYSVSREKKESFPLTVTSAQKNPTAFYLCASSRAAAKNIQYFGAGTRLSVL.